This entry concerns a single T cell receptor beta chain. What it binds is not known. Vbeta (60) and Jbeta (13) primers were used in the PCR. Only in-frame clones appear in the TCRdb table, and some are missing; sequencing was by immunoSEQ multiplex PCR. The data show about 170,000 clones, about 82% seen once. CDR3 length: 17 amino acids. With V trimmed by 4 bases and J by 4 bases, 9 bases remained unmatched. Germline V gene lookup returns CDR1 SGHRS and CDR2 YFSETQ. The source of the sample is a study of cytomegalovirus exposure and HLA in healthy donors. Whole-study findings and limits: Researchers reported in a later analysis that a missense DCLRE1C variant was tied to TCR beta V- and J-gene trimming. Reports indicated that the classifier achieved high specificity and sensitivity in diagnosing cytomegalovirus status.

This clonotype originated in a female donor in good health and CMV-seronegative. The chain links TRBV5-1 to TRBJ2-5; 14 bases are shared with TRBD2. The specimen was PBMCs. The CDR3 region is CASSIGTSGRDGETQYF. CDR3 coding DNA: TGCGCCAGCAGCATTGGGACTAGCGGGAGAGATGGAGAGACCCAGTACTTC.